These 10 T cell receptor beta chains share one sample of origin, sequenced in a study of human versus mouse CDR3 diversity and MHC coevolution. The repertoire was sequenced with immunoSEQ multiplex PCR; TCRdb's copy has only in-frame clones and lacks some. The data show around 59,000 clones, 90% to 95% seen once. Sequenced input: naive CD4+ T cells from blood. Subset given: CD45RO-negative CD62L-positive naive CD4 T cells. These receptor sequences come from a person in their sixties in good health.

The chain recombines TRBV11-2 with TRBJ1-3; D is unresolved. The CDR3 totals 15 residues. V was pared by 4 bases and J by 0 bases, with 10 bases between. Per germline, CDR1 SGHAT and CDR2 FQNNGV. CDR3 amino acids: CASSSDGSSGNTIYF. The CDR3 DNA is TGTGCCAGCAGCTCGGATGGGAGCTCTGGAAACACCATATATTTT.

The chain couples TRBV19 to TRBJ2-3; 8 positions match TRBD2. The junction had 4 bases not matched to a gene; V was cut back by 8 bases and J by 0 bases. Germline CDR1 is LNHDA and CDR2 is SQIVND (reference sequence). This CDR3 comprises 14 residues. CDR3: CASRTSRSTDTQYF. The DNA of the CDR3 is TGTGCCAGTCGGACTAGCCGGAGCACAGATACGCAGTATTTT.

The chain joins TRBV9 to TRBJ2-5, with a tentative D call TRBD1 (8 bases). Germline CDR1 reads SGDLS; CDR2 reads YYNGEE. This CDR3 contains 15 residues. V lost 3 bases, J lost 5 bases, and 17 bases lay in between. CDR3 sequence reads: CASSGGGQVSETQYF. In DNA form, the CDR3 reads TGTGCCAGCAGCGGGGGGGGACAGGTATCCGAGACCCAGTACTTC.

V gene TRBV5-1 combines with J gene TRBJ2-7; no clear D gene. This CDR3 has 14 residues. Per germline, CDR1 SGHRS and CDR2 YFSETQ. Trimming removed 0 bases from V and 6 bases from J, with 13 bases in between. The CDR3 DNA reads TGCGCCAGCAGCTTGGATGACTTTTTGGCCGAGCAGTACTTC. It translates to CASSLDDFLAEQYF. The full variable domain, rest sourced from reference TRBV5-1 and TRBJ2-7, is KAGVTQTPRYLIKTRGQQVTLSCSPISGHRSVSWYQQTPGQGLQFLFEYFSETQRNKGNFPGRFSGRQFSNSRSEMNVSTLELGDSALYLCASSLDDFLAEQYFGPGTRLTVT.

The J gene is TRBJ1-4, the V gene TRBV19, with D unresolved. Germline V gene sequence: CDR1 LNHDA, CDR2 SQIVND (reference sequence). V lost 4 bases, J lost 0 bases, and 9 bases lay in between. The CDR3 loop spans 15 amino acids. DNA for the CDR3: TGTGCCAGTAGTAATCCCAGTGCAACTAATGAAAAACTGTTTTTT. Protein product: CASSNPSATNEKLFF.

The V and J genes are TRBV18 and TRBJ2-7; 7 nucleotides agree with TRBD1. The CDR3 spans 13 residues. The junction had 5 bases not matched to a gene; V was cut back by 6 bases and J by 3 bases. CDR1 is KGHSH and CDR2 is LQKENI in the germline V gene. The CDR3 DNA is TGTGCCAGCTCCCCGGACAGGAACTACGAGCAGTACTTC. It yields the protein CASSPDRNYEQYF.

The V call is TRBV5-4, the J call TRBJ1-1; tentative D call: TRBD1 (6 bases). CDR3 length equals 17 residues. Trimming removed 3 bases from V and 0 bases from J, with 18 bases in between. CDR1 is SGHNT, CDR2 YYREEE, per germline (reference sequence). CDR3 sequence reads: CASSSRTGTLMNTEAFF. CDR3 coding DNA: TGTGCCAGCAGCTCGAGAACCGGGACACTTATGAACACTGAAGCTTTCTTT.

This sequence joins TRBV30 and TRBJ2-5; 8 bases are a match to TRBD1. V gave up 5 bases and J gave up 5 bases; unmatched junction bases: 7. The germline V gene encodes CDR1 GTSNPN and CDR2 SVGIG (reference sequence). This CDR3 contains 13 residues. For the CDR3, the DNA is TGTGCCTGGGACAGGGGCCCTCGGGAGACCCAGTACTTC. Encoded protein: CAWDRGPRETQYF.

CDR3 sequence (DNA): TGTGCCAGCAGTGGAGGGACAACTAGCACAGATACGCAGTATTTT. It yields the protein CASSGGTTSTDTQYF. The V call is TRBV6-1, the J call TRBJ2-3; tentatively, D is TRBD1 (6 bases). Germline CDR1 is MNHNS and CDR2 is SASEGT. This CDR3 region has 15 residues. Trimming pared 4 bases from V and 0 bases from J, leaving 11 bases between.

In nucleotides, the CDR3 is TGTGCCAGCAGTACCGGGACAGGGTCCTACGAGCAGTACTTC. Its translation: CASSTGTGSYEQYF. The V gene is TRBV6-5, the J gene TRBJ2-7, with 9 bases identical to TRBD1. The CDR3 loop spans 14 amino acids. J lost 1 base, V lost 5 bases, and 3 bases had no gene match. CDR1 MNHEY and CDR2 SVGAGI come from the germline V gene.